This T cell receptor beta chain was found in a study of cytomegalovirus exposure and HLA in healthy donors (dated by TCRdb to about 2017). Turning to the overall study: The 500 to 800 repertoires of the first cohort and the 120 validation repertoires were produced on the same platform, according to a later analysis. The study was designed to test whether signatures of past pathogen exposure could be identified by cataloging public T cell receptors. The study combined high-throughput TCR immunosequencing, statistical association of individual TCRs with disease status, and machine learning to predict cytomegalovirus infection status. A separate validation cohort of 100 to 150 different subjects was used in addition to the 666-subject first cohort. Study-wide findings and limitations: In vitro tests confirmed that a few of the cytomegalovirus-associated TCR beta chains recognize cytomegalovirus antigens. Subsequent analysis determined that TCRs grouped into clusters in the first cohort also showed a tendency toward co-occurrence across the 120 or so validation repertoires, and approximately 93% of cluster scores exceeded 0. All 120 or so repertoires were used to score co-occurrence in the validation cohort in a later analysis, because that analysis had no HLA typing for the cohort. The classifier was reported to diagnose cytomegalovirus status with high specificity and sensitivity in both the original and validation cohorts. It was suggested by the authors that the approach could potentially be generalized to other disease states and immunological phenotypes. The study listed over 150 TCR beta chains as associated with cytomegalovirus. While some public TCRs were present in many individuals, most TCR sequences turned up only very rarely across donors.

In the case of this clone: Which antigen it targets is not known. Within one base of it there is no much larger clone, and no base qualities were kept.

The library was prepared using the immunoSEQ multiplex PCR assay. Regarding the original processing steps: To diagnose cytomegalovirus status from the catalog of TCR beta chain sequences, a statistical classification framework was built. Sourced from immuneACCESS, this table was stored by TCRdb with only in-frame sequences that have V and J called. A share of the clones is absent; for the studies checked, an unresolved V gene accounts for under half, and the remainder has no known explanation. V and J calls and clone size are those listed in that table; D and trimming were worked out from the DNA. This sample gives roughly 58,000 clones in total; around 90% of them show up just once. The ten most abundant clones make up roughly 3% of the sample. The donors belonged to the validation cohort of about 110 subjects, which was separate from the 666-subject first cohort. The TCR originated in a man between 18 and 35 years old in good health and CMV-seronegative. What was sequenced was PBMCs.

For the CDR3, the sequence is CASSLSPSGSSYEQYF. DNA sequence: TGTGCCAGCAGTTTATCCCCTAGCGGGAGCTCCTACGAGCAGTACTTC. Recombination joined TRBV27 with TRBJ2-7, with 10 junctional bases fitting TRBD2. Here V drops 0 bases and J drops 0 bases, and the junction holds 2 bases not matched to any gene. The CDR3 holds 16 amino acids from the cysteine to the phenylalanine. The read is trimmed to its CDR3 DNA, 48 bases read in frame from base 1. CDR1 is given as MNHEY and CDR2 as SMNVEV, both from the germline V gene (reference sequence).